This is a list of T cell receptor beta chains from one sample in a study of blood T cell repertoires in COVID-19. TCRdb's table, derived via immunoSEQ multiplex PCR, lists solely in-frame clones and lacks some. Among approximately 100,000 clones listed, around 83% were seen once. Sample: peripheral blood. These receptors were taken from a man between 60 and 75 years old with acute or convalescent COVID-19. The CDR3 runs from the conserved cysteine through the conserved F or W. Each record gives: J gene, V gene, CDR3 length, D gene, clone size, CDR3 protein, CDR3 DNA. A D gene is named only where the DNA matches it firmly. Some rows mark clone size as missing; the rest say once, few, many or name a class of expanded clone.

TRBJ2-3	TRBV28	15	NA	NA	CASSSPEVGTDTQYF	TGTGCCAGCAGTTCACCGGAGGTGGGGACAGATACGCAGTATTTT
TRBJ1-2	TRBV11-2	16	NA	NA	CASSLDTTGPEDGYTF	TGTGCCAGCAGCTTAGACACGACTGGGCCGGAGGATGGCTACACCTTC
TRBJ2-1	TRBV3-1/TRBV3-2	15	TRBD1	few	CASSHLDRDYNEQFF	TGTGCCAGCAGCCACCTCGACAGGGACTACAATGAGCAGTTCTTC
TRBJ1-5	TRBV2	15	NA	NA	CASSEWSGGNQPQHF	TGTGCCAGCAGTGAGTGGTCAGGGGGCAATCAGCCCCAGCATTTT
TRBJ1-4	TRBV2	16	TRBD1	few	CASRQGISWGGEKLFF	TGTGCCAGCAGACAGGGGATATCATGGGGTGGTGAAAAACTGTTTTTT
TRBJ2-1	TRBV23-1	18	TRBD2	NA	CASSQSRAGGPTYNEQFF	TGCGCCAGCAGTCAATCTCGCGCGGGGGGCCCCACTTACAATGAGCAGTTCTTC
TRBJ2-2	TRBV2	14	TRBD2	few	CASSVTSGNGELFF	TGTGCCAGCAGTGTGACTAGCGGGAACGGGGAGCTGTTTTTT
TRBJ1-1	TRBV6-5	13	NA	few	CASKSGMNTEAFF	TGTGCCAGCAAATCAGGGATGAACACTGAAGCTTTCTTT
TRBJ1-6	TRBV27	17	NA	NA	CASALRIRDSFNSPLHF	TGTGCCAGTGCCTTACGAATCAGGGATTCGTTTAATTCACCCCTCCACTTT
TRBJ2-7	TRBV15	15	NA	once	CATSREQGSTYEQYF	TGTGCCACCAGCAGAGAGCAGGGGTCCACCTACGAGCAGTACTTC
TRBJ2-7	TRBV6-5	16	NA	NA	CASSYSFAGKTYEQYF	TGTGCCAGCAGTTACTCGTTCGCGGGGAAGACCTACGAGCAGTACTTC
TRBJ1-2	TRBV6-4	17	TRBD1	NA	CASSGARGDRGRYGYTF	TGTGCCAGCAGTGGCGCCCGAGGGGACAGGGGGCGATATGGCTACACCTTC
TRBJ1-6	TRBV11-1	14	TRBD1	NA	CASSHRGNNSPLHF	TGTGCCAGCAGTCACAGGGGAAATAATTCACCCCTCCACTTT
TRBJ2-3	TRBV9	12	TRBD1	NA	CASSVVGGTQYF	TGTGCCAGCAGCGTAGTAGGGGGCACGCAGTATTTT
TRBJ1-2	TRBV4-3	14	TRBD1	NA	CASSPDRGGYGYTF	TGCGCCAGCAGCCCGGACAGGGGTGGCTATGGCTACACCTTC
TRBJ2-1	TRBV3-1/TRBV3-2	13	TRBD1	NA	CASRDRVKEKSFF	TGTGCCAGCAGGGACAGGGTAAAGGAGAAGTCGTTCTTC
TRBJ1-2	TRBV6-5	13	NA	NA	CASTPRGDYGYTF	TGTGCCAGCACCCCGCGGGGGGACTATGGCTACACCTTC
TRBJ1-5	TRBV2	15	NA	few	CASSEGQALSQPQHF	TGTGCCAGCAGTGAAGGGCAGGCTCTATCTCAGCCCCAGCATTTT
TRBJ1-2	TRBV28	12	NA	NA	CATQDSTYGYTF	TGTGCCACCCAAGACAGCACCTATGGCTACACCTTC
TRBJ1-4	TRBV3-1/TRBV3-2	16	TRBD1	few	CASSLPRRTGGTRLFF	TGTGCCAGCAGCCTCCCTAGAAGGACAGGGGGCACGAGACTGTTTTTT
TRBJ1-2	TRBV29-1	10	NA	NA	CSVEFGGYTF	TGCAGCGTTGAATTCGGGGGCTACACCTTC
TRBJ1-2	TRBV5-4	13	NA	NA	CAGGGVGDMGYTF	TGTGCCGGCGGGGGGGTTGGAGATATGGGCTACACCTTC
TRBJ2-3	TRBV7-8	17	TRBD2	few	CASSAYSGTSGSNTQYF	TGTGCCAGCAGCGCATACTCCGGGACTAGCGGGAGCAATACGCAGTATTTT
TRBJ1-1	TRBV9	13	TRBD1	NA	CASTPTTGGLAFF	TGTGCCAGCACCCCTACGACAGGGGGCTTAGCTTTCTTT
TRBJ1-2	TRBV20-1	11	NA	NA	CTAPINYGYTF	TGCACCGCGCCGATTAACTATGGCTACACCTTC
TRBJ2-1	TRBV7-2	13	NA	NA	CASSLVYPNEQFF	TGTGCCAGCAGCTTAGTGTATCCCAATGAGCAGTTCTTC
TRBJ2-3	TRBV5-1	15	TRBD1	NA	CASSQEGQGSDTQYF	TGCGCCAGCAGCCAGGAGGGACAGGGTTCAGATACGCAGTATTTT
TRBJ2-5	TRBV5-6	12	NA	NA	CASRYSQETQYF	TGTGCCAGCCGCTACTCTCAAGAGACCCAGTACTTC
TRBJ1-2	TRBV27	14	NA	once	CASSPMDTPYGYTF	TGTGCCAGCAGTCCAATGGACACACCCTATGGCTACACCTTC
TRBJ1-3	TRBV5-1	16	NA	NA	CASSLVGESSGNTIYF	TGCGCCAGCAGCTTGGTAGGGGAAAGCTCTGGAAACACCATATATTTT